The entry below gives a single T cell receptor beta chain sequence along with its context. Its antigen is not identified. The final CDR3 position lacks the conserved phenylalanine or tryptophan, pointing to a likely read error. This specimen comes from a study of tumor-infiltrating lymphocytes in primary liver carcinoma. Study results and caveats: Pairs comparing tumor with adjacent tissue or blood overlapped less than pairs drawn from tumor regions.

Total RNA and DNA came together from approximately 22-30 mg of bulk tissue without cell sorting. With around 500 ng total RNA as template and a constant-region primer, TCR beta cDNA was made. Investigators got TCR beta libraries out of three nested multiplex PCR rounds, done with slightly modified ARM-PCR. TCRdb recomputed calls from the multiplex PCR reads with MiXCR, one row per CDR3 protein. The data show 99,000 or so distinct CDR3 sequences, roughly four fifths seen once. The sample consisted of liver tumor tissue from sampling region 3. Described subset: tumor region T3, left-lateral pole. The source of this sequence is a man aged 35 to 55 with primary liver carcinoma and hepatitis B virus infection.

This CDR3 reads CASGDGSNQPQHY. The CDR3, as DNA: TGTGCCAGCGGAGACGGTAGCAATCAGCCCCAGCATTAT. The chain joins TRBV6-5 to TRBJ1-5; unclear D gene. Germline values: CDR1 MNHEY, CDR2 SVGAGI. There are 13 residues in the CDR3. V lost 8 bases to trimming and J lost 0 bases, with 8 bases between them.